The present T cell receptor beta chain was sequenced within a study of T cell responses to AZD1222 COVID-19 vaccine (dated by TCRdb to about 2021). Turning to the overall study: A total of 240 or so trial participants underwent TCR sequencing, of whom 200 to 220 had received two doses of AZD1222 and some 25 had received two doses of the MenACWY control vaccine. Trial participants were enrolled into age subgroups of 18-55, 56-69 and 70-plus years, which contained approximately 150, 28 and 58 TCR-sequenced participants, respectively.

The CDR3 regions of human TCRbeta chains were analyzed by immunosequencing. Processing in the source paper ran as follows. TCRs in the repertoires were matched against a reference library of SARS-CoV-2-specific TCRs that had been generated with the MIRA antigen-specificity platform. Breadth meant the fraction of unique TCRs that were SARS-CoV-2-associated, whereas depth meant the fraction of total T cells that were SARS-CoV-2-associated. Using the MIRA data, each spike-specific TCR was mapped to the spike region that the TCR reacts to and placed in a CD4 or CD8 class. Log10-transformed breadth and depth values were compared by one-way ANOVA with Sidak's multiple comparisons tests. Imported from immuneACCESS, the table was reduced by TCRdb to in-frame sequences with V and J called. These copies leave out some clones; in studies compared against another copy, an unresolved V gene accounts for under half, and the cause of the remainder is not known. The DNA was the basis for D and trimming; V, J and clone size are from that table. Within this sample are about 40,000 clones, with approximately 85% of them counted one time only. More than 20% of the sample belongs to the ten largest clones.

The germline V gene (reference sequence) supplies CDR1 MNHEY and CDR2 SMNVEV. The CDR3 numbers 14 residues from cysteine through phenylalanine. The CDR3 DNA has 42 bases and is translated from base 1. Relative to germline, V is 5 bases shorter and J is 2 bases shorter, with 10 bases between their ends. The sample's time point label, decoded: about 28 days (+/-7) after the second vaccine dose. Taken with the paper, the label for treatment or condition translates to: meningococcal conjugate vaccine given as trial control. Vaccinee samples were obtained from the UK trials COV001 and COV002, which included a single-blind randomized controlled phase 2/3 trial of AZD1222 (ChAdOx1 nCoV-19) in healthy adults. For TCRbeta chain sequencing, PBMC samples from trial participants were taken at day 0 and at day 28 after the second dose. This clone has a single count. It lacks a known antigen. No per-base quality is available; no much larger clone lies one base away.

On the study overall, not on this receptor specifically: Because no day 14 peak-response samples were available, repertoires were characterized only after the peak T cell response. In the small 56-69-year group, the increase in depth fell short of significance, most likely because of low power. Participants were mostly white British and included more females than males, and it was suggested by the authors that clonal diversity may have been underestimated. After two AZD1222 doses, both the breadth and the depth of spike-specific TCRs were significantly higher than at day 0 and than in MenACWY recipients. Epitopes outside the regions mutated in the B.1.351 and B.1.1.7 variants were reportedly recognized by nearly half of the unique spike-specific TCRs. The whole spike protein was spanned by vaccine-associated CD4 TCRs, and dominant responses were seen in regions 160-218 and 743-854. Only a handful of AZD1222 recipients were SARS-CoV-2 seropositive at baseline, limiting conclusions about previously exposed vaccinees.

The rearrangement joined TRBV27 to TRBJ2-1; TRBD1 is possibly the D segment (7 matching bases). The clonotype was recovered from an adult who received the MenACWY meningococcal vaccine as a control. This specimen was peripheral blood, taken 28 days after the second dose of the MenACWY control vaccine. The CDR3 protein: CASSRGTAYNEQFF. The DNA is TGTGCCAGCAGTCGGGGGACAGCCTACAATGAGCAGTTCTTC.